These 12 T cell receptor beta chains were sequenced from one sample in a study of shared clonotypes between healthy human individuals. Produced via immunoSEQ multiplex PCR; TCRdb's table is partial and in-frame only. The data show some 2,000,000 clones, around 95% seen once. Material: naive CD4+ T cells sorted from blood. The subset: CD45RA+ positively selected. These receptor sequences come from a man between 18 and 29 years old in good health.

This clone was seen only once. The sample carries other DNA sequences with the same CDR3. The chain combines TRBV30 with TRBJ1-2; D remains ambiguous. CDR3 length equals 11 residues. The V end lost 2 bases, the J end lost 5 bases, and 6 bases lay between the germline ends. The germline gives CDR1 GTSNPN, CDR2 SVGIG (reference sequence). Here the CDR3 DNA reads TGTGCCTGGAGTCCGGGGTATGGCTACACCTTC. Its protein is CAWSPGYGYTF.

V usage is TRBV7-2 and J usage is TRBJ2-3, with D uncertain. The CDR3 is 14 residues long. Trimming left V 1 base short and J 0 bases short, with 5 bases between. Germline V gene lookup returns CDR1 SGHTA and CDR2 FQGNSA. CDR3 nucleotide sequence: TGTGCCAGCAGCTTAGATGCTAGCACAGATACGCAGTATTTT. Its translation is CASSLDASTDTQYF.

CDR3 bases: TGTGCCAGAAGCAAGGCCAGCTCCAATGAGCAGTTCTTC. It specifies CARSKASSNEQFF. The chain couples TRBV21-1 to TRBJ2-1. TRBV21-1 is described as a pseudogene. CDR3 length equals 13 residues.

This chain links TRBV7-8 with TRBJ1-5; 12 bases are shared with TRBD1. CDR3 length equals 19 residues. The V and J ends lost 5 bases and 2 bases, in that order; junction bases with no gene match: 13. The germline CDR1 and CDR2 sequences are SGHVS and FQNEAQ. The CDR3 protein is CASSGPPGQGAKGNQPQHF. The CDR3 DNA reads TGTGCCAGCAGCGGGCCCCCGGGACAGGGGGCGAAAGGCAATCAGCCCCAGCATTTT.

V is TRBV6-5 and J is TRBJ1-1, with D possibly TRBD1 on 5 matching bases. The CDR3 spans 15 residues. Trimming removed 0 bases at V and 3 bases at J, with 11 bases between. Germline CDR1 MNHEY, CDR2 SVGAGI. CDR3 in amino acids: CASSYSRMGDTEAFF. DNA of the CDR3: TGTGCCAGCAGTTACTCTCGGATGGGGGACACTGAAGCTTTCTTT.

The chain employs TRBV25-1 and TRBJ1-1; no firm D call. There are 13 residues in the CDR3. V was shortened by 4 bases and J by 2 bases, with 8 bases between the two germline ends. CDR1 MGHDK and CDR2 SYGVNS come from the germline V gene. The CDR3 nucleotides are TGTGCCAGCAGTGTTAAAACTAACACTGAAGCTTTCTTT. Translation gives CASSVKTNTEAFF.

V usage is TRBV9 and J usage is TRBJ1-3; D gene unclear. Germline-derived CDR1 and CDR2 are SGDLS and YYNGEE. The CDR3 sequence is 14 residues long. V was cut by 4 bases and J by 0 bases, with 8 bases left in between. The DNA of the CDR3 is TGTGCCAGCAGCCTGGACTTCTCTGGAAACACCATATATTTT. Translation: CASSLDFSGNTIYF.

With respect to this clone: The junction departs from the called germline gene at one end, perhaps through a read error. The chain recombines TRBV10-2 with TRBJ2-7; 12 nucleotides agree with TRBD2. In germline, CDR1 is WSHSY, CDR2 SAAADI. This CDR3 has 18 amino acids. This CDR3 reads CASSEVPGLAGSSYEQCF. CDR3 nucleotides: TGCGCCAGCAGCGAGGTACCGGGACTAGCGGGTTCCTCCTACGAGCAGTGCTTC.

This chain links TRBV28 with TRBJ1-3; 7 nucleotides match TRBD1. Trimming at V came to 5 bases and at J to 2 bases, leaving 3 bases not matched to a gene. There are 14 residues in the CDR3. Germline values: CDR1 MDHEN, CDR2 SYDVKM. The CDR3 is CASSTGDPGNTIYF. The DNA for the CDR3 is TGTGCCAGCAGTACAGGGGATCCTGGAAACACCATATATTTT. The complete variable domain, with remaining parts taken from reference TRBV28 and TRBJ1-3, reads DVKVTQSSRYLVKRTGEKVFLECVQDMDHENMFWYRQDPGLGLRLIYFSYDVKMKEKGDIPEGYSVSREKKERFSLILESASTNQTSMYLCASSTGDPGNTIYFGEGSWLTVV.

The chain uses TRBV28 and TRBJ1-2; unclear D gene. With 7 bases removed from V and 0 bases from J, the gap between germline ends came to 12 bases. The CDR3 is 14 amino acids. Per germline, CDR1 MDHEN and CDR2 SYDVKM. The CDR3 DNA follows: TGTGCCAGCACCGACGACACATCTAACTATGGCTACACCTTC. Its translation is CASTDDTSNYGYTF.

Regarding this clone: The identical CDR3 is also encoded by other nucleotide sequences in the sample. This sequence joins TRBV29-1 and TRBJ2-7, with TRBD1 identical over 11 bases. V lost 5 bases and J lost 3; bases outside the gene matches: 3. Germline CDR1 and CDR2: SQVTM and ANQGSEA. There are 13 residues in the CDR3. CDR3 residues: CSVSGTGGYEQYF. CDR3 bases: TGCAGCGTTTCGGGGACAGGGGGCTACGAGCAGTACTTC.

The V gene is TRBV29-1, the J gene TRBJ1-4, with TRBD1 matching over 10 bases. This CDR3 region has 12 residues. Germline V gene lookup returns CDR1 SQVTM and CDR2 ANQGSEA. V lost 3 bases to trimming and J lost 10 bases; unmatched junction nucleotides: 2. CDR3 bases: TGCAGCGTTGATGGACAGGGGGGAAAACTGTTTTTT. Translation gives CSVDGQGGKLFF.